Presented here are 29 T cell receptor beta chains from one specimen sequenced in a study of T cell changes during pregnancy in multiple sclerosis. The assay was immunoSEQ multiplex PCR, and TCRdb's table has in-frame clones only and misses some. The sample yields about 110,000 clones, around 90% seen once. This specimen was peripheral blood, taken after pregnancy. The source of these receptors is a female donor with multiple sclerosis, enrolled in a pregnancy study.

The gene calls are TRBV5-1 and TRBJ2-1, with 10 bases that match TRBD2. Germline lookup yields CDR1 SGHRS and CDR2 YFSETQ. The CDR3 has 16 amino acids. V trimming: 2 bases; J trimming: 6 bases; junction bases outside the gene matches: 8. CDR3 residues: CASSFPSGGLSNEQFF. The CDR3 DNA reads as TGCGCCAGCAGCTTCCCTAGCGGGGGACTTAGCAATGAGCAGTTCTTC.

The V call is TRBV29-1, the J call TRBJ2-5; the match to TRBD1 covers 8 bases. The V segment lost 3 bases and the J segment 5 bases; nucleotides outside the gene matches: 5. Germline V gene sequence: CDR1 SQVTM, CDR2 ANQGSEA. This CDR3 has 13 amino acids. CDR3 in DNA: TGCAGCGTTGACAGGGGGCAGGGGGAGACCCAGTACTTC. Translating it yields CSVDRGQGETQYF.

V gene TRBV25-1 combines with J gene TRBJ2-7; D uncertain. CDR1 and CDR2 from the germline V gene are MGHDK and SYGVNS. The CDR3 runs 13 residues. Trimming cost V 4 bases and J 4 bases, with 11 bases left between them. The DNA of the CDR3 is TGTGCCAGCAGTGCACAGTTTGGGTACGAGCAGTACTTC. Its protein product is CASSAQFGYEQYF.

The chain joins TRBV4-1 to TRBJ2-3, with D tentatively TRBD2 (6 bases). V lost 0 bases and J lost 5, with 15 bases in between. Germline values: CDR1 MGHRA, CDR2 YSYEKL. The CDR3 totals 16 residues. The CDR3 region has the DNA TGCGCCAGCAGCCAAGAGGAGGGGACCTTAGGAGATACGCAGTATTTT. As protein: CASSQEEGTLGDTQYF.

The count of this clone is one. The rearrangement joins TRBV15 to TRBJ2-5, with 8 bases that match TRBD2. Germline CDR1 LNHNV, CDR2 YYDKDF (reference sequence). The CDR3 sequence is 23 residues long. J was trimmed by 3 bases and V by 2 bases; bases with no gene match: 29. In nucleotides, the CDR3 is TGTGCCACCAGCAGATCCCCCTTTAGCGGGGTACTACCCCGGGGAGTGGGGGAAGAGACCCAGTACTTC. Amino acids: CATSRSPFSGVLPRGVGEETQYF.

The chain couples TRBV10-3 to TRBJ2-5, with D unresolved. The CDR3 has 11 residues. The V and J ends lost 3 bases and 7 bases respectively, with 6 bases between them. The V gene's germline CDR1 is ENHRY and CDR2 SYGVKD. CDR3 sequence reads: CAISETGTQYF. The CDR3 nucleotides read TGTGCCATCAGTGAAACGGGGACCCAGTACTTC.

The chain joins TRBV6-1 to TRBJ1-4; D uncertain. Trimming stripped 6 bases from V and 0 bases from J, with 11 bases between. This CDR3 is 15 amino acids long. CDR1 MNHNS and CDR2 SASEGT come from the germline V gene. CDR3 loop: CASSRELTTNEKLFF. CDR3 DNA sequence: TGTGCCAGCAGCCGTGAACTTACAACTAATGAAAAACTGTTTTTT.

This clone has just one count. The chain has TRBV7-8 and TRBJ2-1; 7 nucleotides line up with TRBD1. The trim removed 5 bases at V and 2 bases at J, leaving 12 bases unmatched. CDR3 length: 17 amino acids. CDR1 is SGHVS, CDR2 FQNEAQ, per germline. The CDR3 spells CASSHPVGQLTYNEQFF. CDR3 DNA: TGTGCCAGCAGCCACCCAGTGGGACAGCTAACCTACAATGAGCAGTTCTTC.

The CDR3 loop reads CASSGGDYQETQYF. The CDR3 region has the DNA TGTGCCAGCAGTGGAGGGGACTACCAAGAGACCCAGTACTTC. V and J are TRBV2 and TRBJ2-5, with D possibly TRBD2 on 6 matching bases. Between the trimmed V and J ends, which lost 4 bases and 0 bases, there was a span of 9 bases. Germline CDR1 is SNHLY and CDR2 is FYNNEI. The length of the CDR3 is 14 residues.

This rearrangement joins TRBV10-3 to TRBJ1-1; maybe TRBD1 (6 bases). Germline V gene lookup returns CDR1 ENHRY and CDR2 SYGVKD. The CDR3 has 14 amino acids. V lost 4 bases and J lost 2, with 11 bases in between. CDR3 sequence (DNA): TGTGCCATCAGTGTCAACAGGGTTAACACTGAAGCTTTCTTT. It codes for CAISVNRVNTEAFF.

The rearrangement joins TRBV10-3 to TRBJ1-1, with D perhaps matching TRBD1 (5 bases). V dropped 10 bases and J dropped 3 bases, with 15 bases sitting between them. This CDR3 region has 13 residues. CDR1 is ENHRY and CDR2 is SYGVKD in the germline V gene. Written as DNA, the CDR3 is TGTGCCACTACCCAGGGTAAGGACACTGAAGCTTTCTTT. Amino acid sequence: CATTQGKDTEAFF.

In its sample, this clone was seen once. The CDR3 sequence: CASRGQMNTGELFF. The CDR3 DNA reads TGTGCCAGCAGGGGACAGATGAACACCGGGGAGCTGTTTTTT. J is TRBJ2-2 and V is TRBV6-1, with 7 bases aligning to TRBD1. The CDR3 is 14 amino acids. With V trimmed by 6 bases and J by 1 base, 2 bases remained unmatched. Germline V gene data show CDR1 as MNHNS and CDR2 as SASEGT.

The CDR3 spells CSVGDGTDHNEQFF. The CDR3 DNA follows: TGCAGCGTTGGAGATGGGACAGATCACAATGAGCAGTTCTTC. The gene calls are TRBV29-1 and TRBJ2-1; 7 bases agree with TRBD1. The CDR3 has 14 amino acids. V shed 4 bases and J 5 bases; nucleotides not matched to a gene: 8. From germline, CDR1 is SQVTM and CDR2 ANQGSEA.

The genes are TRBV25-1 and TRBJ2-7; TRBD2 aligns across 8 bases. Germline V gives CDR1 MGHDK, CDR2 SYGVNS. The CDR3 is made up of 13 amino acids. The trim removed 5 bases at V and 6 bases at J, leaving 6 bases unmatched. The CDR3 nucleotides are TGTGCCAGCAGTACCGGGACTAGGAGCGAGCAGTACTTC. Translating it yields CASSTGTRSEQYF.

The genes are TRBV9 and TRBJ2-3; D may be TRBD2 (5 bases). V was pared by 0 bases and J by 1 base, with 9 bases between. Germline lookup yields CDR1 SGDLS and CDR2 YYNGEE. The length of the CDR3 is 15 residues. The CDR3 region is CASSVAGSGTDTQYF. The CDR3 DNA reads as TGTGCCAGCAGCGTAGCGGGATCGGGCACAGATACGCAGTATTTT.

This clone was found once. The V gene is TRBV10-3, the J gene TRBJ1-2; weak D call: TRBD1 (5 bases). Germline V CDR1 and CDR2: ENHRY, SYGVKD. The CDR3 has 14 residues. V gave up 3 bases and J gave up 7 bases, with 15 bases separating them. CDR3 amino acids: CAISDIPTVTGYTF. The CDR3 coding sequence is TGTGCCATCAGTGATATTCCGACAGTAACTGGCTACACCTTC.

The chain combines TRBV19 with TRBJ1-4; TRBD1 aligns across 8 bases. This CDR3 is 16 amino acids long. CDR1 LNHDA and CDR2 SQIVND come from the germline V gene (reference sequence). V lost 3 bases and J lost 2; bases outside the gene matches: 5. CDR3 region: CASSIQGARTNEKLFF. CDR3 DNA: TGTGCCAGTAGTATCCAGGGGGCAAGGACTAATGAAAAACTGTTTTTT.

V gene TRBV6-1 combines with J gene TRBJ2-2; 8 nucleotides match TRBD1. V lost 4 bases and J lost 2; bases outside the gene matches: 6. The CDR3 is made up of 16 amino acids. Germline V CDR1 and CDR2: MNHNS, SASEGT. The CDR3 sequence is CASSGGQVPNTGELFF. CDR3 coding DNA: TGTGCCAGCAGTGGGGGACAGGTCCCAAACACCGGGGAGCTGTTTTTT.

The chain links TRBV5-6 to TRBJ2-4; 9 positions agree with TRBD1. Germline values: CDR1 SGHDT, CDR2 YYEEEE. CDR3 length: 14 amino acids. After removal of 4 bases from V and 12 bases from J, the junction contained 11 bases not matched to a gene. CDR3: CASSLGWGQGTQYF. In nucleotides, the CDR3 is TGTGCCAGCAGCCTGGGGTGGGGACAGGGCACTCAGTACTTC.

This rearrangement joins TRBV9 to TRBJ2-3, with 10 nucleotides matching TRBD2. Germline CDR1 is SGDLS and CDR2 is YYNGEE. The CDR3 length is 14 residues. Trimming removed 0 bases from V and 9 bases from J; junction bases left unmatched: 4. The CDR3 DNA follows: TGTGCCAGCAGCGTAGGAGCGGGGGGGCAGACGCAGTATTTT. Protein sequence: CASSVGAGGQTQYF.

The V and J genes are TRBV19 and TRBJ1-3; TRBD1 agrees at 9 bases. The CDR3 is 19 residues long. CDR1 and CDR2 (germline): LNHDA, SQIVND (reference sequence). V shed 3 bases and J 4 bases; nucleotides not matched to a gene: 16. The CDR3 here is CASSITGTGSLSGGNTIYF. The CDR3 bases are TGTGCCAGTAGTATCACCGGGACAGGGAGCCTATCGGGAGGAAACACCATATATTTT.

Turning to this clone: Within the sample, other DNA sequences also encode this same CDR3. The gene calls are TRBV30 and TRBJ2-5, with TRBD1 matching over 8 bases. The CDR3 is 13 amino acids. Germline-derived CDR1 and CDR2 are GTSNPN and SVGIG (reference sequence). Germline trimming cut 5 bases from V and 4 bases from J; bases unmatched to any gene: 6. The CDR3 reads CAWEQGAGETQYF. The CDR3 bases are TGTGCCTGGGAGCAGGGGGCTGGAGAGACCCAGTACTTC. Variable domain in full (rest from reference TRBV30 and TRBJ2-5): SQTIHQWPATLVQPVGSPLSLECTVEGTSNPNLYWYRQAAGRGLQLLFYSVGIGQISSEVPQNLSASRPQDRQFILSSKKLLLSDSGFYLCAWEQGAGETQYFGPGTRLLVL.

V and J are TRBV1 and TRBJ1-1; TRBD1, the D gene given by the table, was not confirmed from the DNA. TRBV1 is a documented pseudogene. The length of the CDR3 is 15 residues. The CDR3: CTSSQDRTVDTEAFF. CDR3 DNA sequence: TGCACCAGCAGCCAAGACAGGACAGTGGACACTGAAGCTTTCTTT.

This chain uses TRBV6-6 with TRBJ1-1, with D perhaps TRBD1 (6 bases). CDR3 size: 13 residues. CDR1 and CDR2 (germline): MNHNY, SVGAGI (reference sequence). The V and J ends lost 8 bases and 6 bases respectively, with 16 bases between them. CDR3 bases: TGTGCCAGCCACAGGGCTGAGAGGGCTGAAGCTTTCTTT. Amino acids: CASHRAERAEAFF.

This CDR3 is CASSPDRAGNEKLFF. The CDR3 nucleotides are TGTGCCAGCAGCCCCGACAGGGCGGGCAATGAAAAACTGTTTTTT. J is TRBJ1-4 and V is TRBV2; TRBD1 agrees at 7 bases. The CDR3 is 15 residues long. Germline trimming cut 6 bases from V and 5 bases from J; bases unmatched to any gene: 9. The germline CDR1 and CDR2 sequences are SNHLY and FYNNEI.

V is TRBV5-4 and J is TRBJ2-5; 7 nucleotides align to TRBD2. The CDR3 totals 13 residues. V lost 1 base to trimming and J lost 3 bases; unmatched junction nucleotides: 0. Germline assignment: CDR1 SGHNT and CDR2 YYREEE (reference sequence). The CDR3 region has the DNA TGTGCCAGCAGCTTGCGGGGGGAAGAGACCCAGTACTTC. It specifies CASSLRGEETQYF. Full variable domain (rest looked up from reference TRBV5-4 and TRBJ2-5): ETGVTQSPTHLIKTRGQQVTLRCSSQSGHNTVSWYQQALGQGPQFIFQYYREEENGRGNFPPRFSGLQFPNYSSELNVNALELDDSALYLCASSLRGEETQYFGPGTRLLVL.

This chain joins TRBV18 and TRBJ1-2; 11 bases line up with TRBD1. Germline V CDR1 and CDR2: KGHSH, LQKENI. This CDR3 contains 15 residues. V was clipped by 6 bases and J by 8 bases; unmatched bases: 11. The CDR3 is CASSPIRGQGEGYTF. The CDR3 DNA follows: TGTGCCAGCTCGCCAATCAGGGGACAGGGGGAAGGCTACACCTTC.

The chain carries TRBV7-8 and TRBJ1-2, with D maybe TRBD1 (5 bases). CDR3 size: 16 residues. The V gene lost 3 bases and the J gene lost 4 bases, with 18 bases spanning the gap. Germline CDR1 is SGHVS and CDR2 is FQNEAQ. CDR3 residues: CASSLTGGTGIYGYTF. For the CDR3, the DNA is TGTGCCAGCAGCTTGACCGGAGGGACTGGTATCTATGGCTACACCTTC.

The V gene is TRBV18, the J gene TRBJ2-7, with 7 positions matching TRBD1. CDR1 and CDR2 from the germline V gene are KGHSH and LQKENI. The CDR3 totals 12 residues. Trimming took 4 bases from V and 5 from J; bases not matched to a gene: 2. The DNA of the CDR3 is TGTGCCAGCTCACGACAGGGAAACGAGCAGTACTTC. Translated: CASSRQGNEQYF. Variable domain in full (rest from reference TRBV18 and TRBJ2-7): NAGVMQNPRHLVRRRGQEARLRCSPMKGHSHVYWYRQLPEEGLKFMVYLQKENIIDESGMPKERFSAEFPKEGPSILRIQQVVRGDSAAYFCASSRQGNEQYFGPGTRLTVT.